The 13 T cell receptor beta chains reported below all come from one sample, sequenced in a study of T cells in Graves' hyperthyroidism and ophthalmopathy. RNA transcripts gave rise to amplified TCR beta CDR3 regions. HTBI primers were employed in a first-round RT-PCR of the TCR CDR3. TCRdb re-called the multiplex PCR reads with MiXCR, one entry per CDR3 protein. The sample shows under 550,000 distinct CDR3 sequences, about 20% of them seen only once. Sequenced input: blood. These receptors were obtained from a man aged 40-50 years with Graves' ophthalmopathy.

The chain recombines TRBV27 with TRBJ1-2, with TRBD1 as a possible D gene (6 bases). With 2 bases removed from V and 3 bases from J, the gap between germline ends came to 10 bases. Per the germline V gene, CDR1 is MNHEY and CDR2 is SMNVEV (reference sequence). CDR3 length: 14 residues. The CDR3: CASSLQGSYYGYTF. The CDR3 DNA is TGTGCCAGCAGTTTACAGGGGTCATACTATGGCTACACCTTC.

This clonotype was recorded at least ten times. The chain couples TRBV12-3 or TRBV12-4 to TRBJ1-1; D unclear. The CDR3 totals 14 residues. The V end lost 1 base, the J end lost 0 bases, and 6 bases lay between the germline ends. The CDR3 sequence: CASSLGPMNTEAFF. CDR3 nucleotides: TGTGCCAGCAGTTTAGGACCTATGAACACTGAAGCTTTCTTT.

The chain recombines TRBV2 with TRBJ2-7; D unresolved. CDR3 length: 13 amino acids. The V end was cut by 3 bases, the J end by 0 bases, with 6 bases between. The V gene's germline CDR1 is SNHLY and CDR2 FYNNEI. The CDR3, as DNA: TGTGCCAGCAGTGAGGGTAACTCCTACGAGCAGTACTTC. Its protein is CASSEGNSYEQYF. The entire variable domain, with the rest obtained from reference TRBV2 and TRBJ2-7, is as follows: EPEVTQTPSHQVTQMGQEVILRCVPISNHLYFYWYRQILGQKVEFLVSFYNNEISEKSEIFDDQFSVERPDGSNFTLKIRSTKLEDSAMYFCASSEGNSYEQYFGPGTRLTVT.

This clonotype was picked up many times. The V gene is TRBV6-1, the J gene TRBJ1-1; weak D call: TRBD1 (6 bases). V was shortened by 0 bases and J by 4 bases, with 15 bases between the two germline ends. Germline-derived CDR1 and CDR2 are MNHNS and SASEGT. The CDR3 totals 16 residues. This chain's CDR3 is CASSEAAGTPITEAFF. The CDR3 DNA sequence: TGTGCCAGCAGTGAAGCTGCGGGGACACCTATCACTGAAGCTTTCTTT.

In its sample, this clonotype was seen a few times. The J gene is TRBJ1-3, the V gene TRBV7-8; D gene ambiguous. The CDR3 has 14 residues. Trimming pared 5 bases from V and 0 bases from J, leaving 8 bases between. The germline V gene has CDR1 SGHVS and CDR2 FQNEAQ. As DNA, the CDR3 is TGTGCCAGCAGCCGCGCCAGCTCTGGAAACACCATATATTTT. Translated, it gives CASSRASSGNTIYF.

This clonotype was detected a few times. The CDR3 here is CASSKRYGAGDADTQYF. Here the CDR3 DNA reads TGTGCCAGCAGCAAGAGGTATGGGGCTGGAGACGCAGATACGCAGTATTTT. The chain carries TRBV11-3 and TRBJ2-3; D perhaps matches TRBD1 (5 bases). V lost 5 bases and J 4 bases, leaving 22 bases between the germline ends. CDR3 size: 17 residues. The V gene's germline CDR1 is SGHNT and CDR2 YENEEA.

The rearrangement joins TRBV28 to TRBJ2-5; TRBD1 is a possible D gene (5 bases). Trimming removed 8 bases from V and 2 bases from J, with 12 bases in between. The germline gives CDR1 MDHEN, CDR2 SYDVKM. CDR3 length equals 13 residues. DNA of the CDR3: TGTGCCAGCCGCAGGGCCCTTCAAGAGACCCAGTACTTC. Its protein is CASRRALQETQYF. The full variable domain, rest sourced from reference TRBV28 and TRBJ2-5, is DVKVTQSSRYLVKRTGEKVFLECVQDMDHENMFWYRQDPGLGLRLIYFSYDVKMKEKGDIPEGYSVSREKKERFSLILESASTNQTSMYLCASRRALQETQYFGPGTRLLVL.

The CDR3 bases are TGTGCCTGGGCCGGGACCCGGAATCGGGATGAGCAGTTCTTC. This sequence encodes CAWAGTRNRDEQFF. This chain uses TRBV30 with TRBJ2-1; D may match TRBD1 or TRBD2 (5 bases each). CDR3 length equals 14 residues. V lost 5 bases to trimming and J lost 8 bases, with 19 bases between them. Germline V lookup: CDR1 GTSNPN, CDR2 SVGIG (reference sequence).

The table lists this clonotype with many counts. V and J are TRBV12-3 or TRBV12-4 and TRBJ2-3; D may be TRBD2 (6 bases). The CDR3 has 20 amino acids. V was trimmed by 5 bases and J by 3 bases, leaving 30 bases between them. Here the CDR3 DNA reads TGTGCCAGCAGTCAAGCGACCGGGCTCAGTCGAGGAGGGCCGACAGATACGCAGTATTTT. Its protein product is CASSQATGLSRGGPTDTQYF.

This clonotype was seen more than once but under ten times. CDR3 in amino acids: CSARDRQGANEQYF. As DNA, the CDR3 is TGCAGTGCTAGAGATCGCCAGGGGGCCAACGAGCAGTACTTC. The rearrangement uses TRBV20-1 and TRBJ2-7; 8 nucleotides align to TRBD1. Trimming cost V 0 bases and J 5 bases; bases outside gene matches: 6. CDR1 and CDR2 (germline): DFQATT, SNEGSKA (reference sequence). This CDR3 region has 14 residues.

This clonotype occurred many times. This sequence joins TRBV3-1 and TRBJ2-3; 9 bases are a match to TRBD2. V lost 4 bases, J lost 1 base, and 9 bases stayed unmatched. The length of the CDR3 is 17 residues. Germline V gene data show CDR1 as LGHDT and CDR2 as YNNKEL (reference sequence). In DNA form, the CDR3 reads TGTGCCAGCAGCCCGCTGACTAGCGGTGTGGGCACAGATACGCAGTATTTT. This codes for CASSPLTSGVGTDTQYF.

A remark on this clonotype: Being one base from a much bigger clone, this may be a read error. The V call is TRBV12-3 or TRBV12-4, the J call TRBJ2-7; D is undetermined. The end of the DNA is better explained by TRBJ2-1, so the J call may be wrong. There are 14 residues in the CDR3. The CDR3 sequence: CASSLLTASYEQFF. For the CDR3, the DNA is TGTGCCAGCAGTTTACTGACTGCCTCCTACGAGCAGTTCTTC.

This clonotype is a singleton in its sample. CDR3 loop: CSARREGNTGELFF. The CDR3 bases are TGCAGTGCTAGACGGGAGGGGAACACCGGGGAGCTGTTTTTT. The gene calls are TRBV20-1 and TRBJ2-2; 8 positions agree with TRBD2. Germline V lookup: CDR1 DFQATT, CDR2 SNEGSKA (reference sequence). J lost 1 base, V lost 2 bases, and 0 bases had no gene match. This CDR3 comprises 14 residues.